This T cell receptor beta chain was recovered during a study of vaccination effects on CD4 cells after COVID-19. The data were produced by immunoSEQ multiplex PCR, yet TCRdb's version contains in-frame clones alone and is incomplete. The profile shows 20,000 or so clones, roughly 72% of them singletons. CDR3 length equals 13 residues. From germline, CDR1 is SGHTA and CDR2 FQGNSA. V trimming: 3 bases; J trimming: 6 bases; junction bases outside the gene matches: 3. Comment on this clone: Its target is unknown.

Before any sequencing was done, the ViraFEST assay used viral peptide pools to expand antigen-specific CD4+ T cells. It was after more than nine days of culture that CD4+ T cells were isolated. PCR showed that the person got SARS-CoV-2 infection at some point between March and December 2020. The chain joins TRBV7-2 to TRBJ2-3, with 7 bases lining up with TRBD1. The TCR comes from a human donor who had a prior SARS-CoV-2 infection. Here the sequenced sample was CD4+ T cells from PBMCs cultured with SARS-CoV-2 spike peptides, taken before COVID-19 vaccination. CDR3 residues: CASSFGTEDTQYF. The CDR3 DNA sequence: TGTGCCAGCAGCTTCGGGACAGAGGATACGCAGTATTTT.